These 20 T cell receptor beta chains were all obtained from the same sample, sequenced in a study of a mutant IDH1 vaccine in newly diagnosed glioma. The time point here: baseline, week 1 (first vaccination visit). Treatment described: pre-vaccination baseline after standard-of-care therapy. Generated by immunoSEQ multiplex PCR, the TCRdb table keeps only in-frame clones and is missing some. The repertoire holds about 67,000 clones, with 80% to 90% as singletons. Sequences were derived from peripheral blood mononuclear cells (PBMCs), sampled from a glioma patient treated with radiotherapy, temozolomide or both. Source of these receptors: a woman aged 18-35 years with glioma. Some clones in this sample may be carry-over from other donors' samples.

The V gene is TRBV6-1, the J gene TRBJ2-5; TRBD1 might be the D (5 bases). Germline CDR1 reads MNHNS; CDR2 reads SASEGT. The CDR3 consists of 14 residues. Trimming stripped 1 base from V and 2 bases from J, with 8 bases between. The CDR3 reads CASSEGTRQETQYF. DNA of the CDR3: TGTGCCAGCAGTGAAGGGACAAGGCAAGAGACCCAGTACTTC.

This clone was counted between two and nine times. CDR3 sequence: CASSRGQGIYEQYF. CDR3 sequence (DNA): TGTGCCAGCAGCCGGGGACAAGGGATCTACGAGCAGTACTTC. The chain uses TRBV6-1 and TRBJ2-7, with D perhaps matching TRBD1 (6 bases). The V end was cut by 6 bases, the J end by 3 bases, with 15 bases between. In germline, CDR1 is MNHNS, CDR2 SASEGT. The CDR3 consists of 14 residues.

This clone was found a few times. The chain couples TRBV6-6 to TRBJ1-1; D unclear. The CDR3 runs 15 residues. The V gene's germline CDR1 is MNHNY and CDR2 SVGAGI (reference sequence). V was cut by 6 bases and J by 5 bases, with 19 bases left in between. The CDR3 protein is CASRSGKAPGTEAFF. CDR3 in DNA: TGTGCCAGCAGATCGGGAAAGGCCCCTGGGACTGAAGCTTTCTTT.

The chain joins TRBV6-6 to TRBJ1-4; 8 nucleotides match TRBD1. Per germline, CDR1 MNHNY and CDR2 SVGAGI (reference sequence). This CDR3 region has 14 residues. V was pared by 5 bases and J by 8 bases, with 7 bases of the junction left unmatched. CDR3 nucleotides: TGTGCCAGCAGTCCCGGGGACAGGAGCGAAAAACTGTTTTTT. Translation gives CASSPGDRSEKLFF.

The chain carries TRBV7-9 and TRBJ1-2; TRBD1 might be the D (5 bases). The CDR3 has 14 amino acids. V dropped 4 bases and J dropped 4 bases, with 13 bases sitting between them. CDR1 is SEHNR and CDR2 is FQNEAQ in the germline V gene (reference sequence). As DNA, the CDR3 is TGTGCCAGCAGCTCGGGACGGGAAGCCTATGGCTACACCTTC. Translating gives CASSSGREAYGYTF.

The rearrangement joins TRBV5-1 to TRBJ2-7, with 7 bases aligning to TRBD2. V dropped 2 bases and J dropped 0; count of bases not matched to a gene: 8. The V gene's germline CDR1 is SGHRS and CDR2 YFSETQ. CDR3 length: 16 residues. The CDR3 loop reads CASSFLTSEASYEQYF. Here the CDR3 DNA reads TGCGCCAGCAGCTTCCTTACTAGCGAGGCCTCCTACGAGCAGTACTTC.

V and J are TRBV29-1 and TRBJ2-5; 7 bases match TRBD1. The germline V gene has CDR1 SQVTM and CDR2 ANQGSEA. V lost 7 bases to trimming and J lost 1 base; unmatched junction nucleotides: 15. The CDR3 is 16 amino acids. The CDR3 DNA reads as TGCAGCGCCACCAAACATAACAGGGGCCCCCAAGAGACCCAGTACTTC. Translating gives CSATKHNRGPQETQYF.

The chain couples TRBV25-1 to TRBJ2-7; no clear D gene. The length of the CDR3 is 14 residues. V lost 0 bases and J 5 bases, leaving 11 bases between the germline ends. Germline assignment: CDR1 MGHDK and CDR2 SYGVNS. CDR3 protein: CASSEYSGPDEQYF. The CDR3 DNA follows: TGTGCCAGCAGTGAATATTCCGGTCCCGACGAGCAGTACTTC.

The rearrangement links TRBV7-2 to TRBJ1-2; D unresolved. The CDR3 has 12 amino acids. V shed 4 bases and J shed 8 bases, with 11 bases lying between them. Germline loops: CDR1 SGHTA, CDR2 FQGNSA. CDR3 in amino acids: CASSSGVGGYTF. CDR3 in DNA: TGTGCCAGCAGCTCCGGTGTTGGAGGCTACACCTTC.

V usage is TRBV5-4 and J usage is TRBJ1-1; 8 nucleotides align to TRBD1. This CDR3 is 16 amino acids long. The V gene end was trimmed by 4 bases and the J gene end by 0 bases; junction bases not matched to a gene: 8. Germline V gene data show CDR1 as SGHNT and CDR2 as YYREEE (reference sequence). CDR3 coding DNA: TGTGCCAGCAGCCTTATCAGGGGGCTCTTGAACACTGAAGCTTTCTTT. It specifies CASSLIRGLLNTEAFF.

The chain carries TRBV5-1 and TRBJ2-1; no firm D call. Per germline, CDR1 SGHRS and CDR2 YFSETQ. V was shortened by 1 base and J by 7 bases, with 18 bases between the two germline ends. This CDR3 has 16 residues. The CDR3 bases are TGCGCCAGCAGCTTGAGCATGGGCTACCCTAGGAATGAGCAGTTCTTC. Translated, it gives CASSLSMGYPRNEQFF.

The gene calls are TRBV19 and TRBJ1-5, with 8 nucleotides matching TRBD1. Looked up from germline, CDR1 is LNHDA and CDR2 is SQIVND (reference sequence). This CDR3 spans 15 amino acids. Germline trimming cut 4 bases from V and 3 bases from J; bases unmatched to any gene: 5. This chain's CDR3 is CASSKLDRDNQPQHF. CDR3 coding DNA: TGTGCCAGTAGTAAACTGGACAGGGACAATCAGCCCCAGCATTTT. The whole variable domain, filled in from reference TRBV19 and TRBJ1-5, reads DGGITQSPKYLFRKEGQNVTLSCEQNLNHDAMYWYRQDPGQGLRLIYYSQIVNDFQKGDIAEGYSVSREKKESFPLTVTSAQKNPTAFYLCASSKLDRDNQPQHFGDGTRLSIL.

This chain connects TRBV7-9 to TRBJ2-7; D unclear. Germline CDR1 reads SEHNR; CDR2 reads FQNEAQ (reference sequence). The CDR3 consists of 14 residues. V shed 3 bases and J shed 5 bases, with 14 bases lying between them. CDR3 in DNA: TGTGCCAGCAGCTTTGTCAGACCTATTGACGAGCAGTACTTC. Its translation: CASSFVRPIDEQYF.

The chain has TRBV4-3 and TRBJ2-3, with 7 bases identical to TRBD1. Germline CDR1 LGHNA, CDR2 YSLEER. This CDR3 is built from 16 residues. The V and J ends lost 4 bases and 1 base, in that order; junction bases with no gene match: 8. CDR3 sequence reads: CASSLSGDSRTDTQYF. The CDR3 DNA follows: TGCGCCAGCAGCCTCTCCGGGGACAGTCGCACAGATACGCAGTATTTT.

J is TRBJ2-2 and V is TRBV9; 9 positions match TRBD2. CDR3 length equals 16 residues. The J segment lost 4 bases and the V segment lost 0 bases, leaving 4 bases of the junction unmatched. From germline, CDR1 is SGDLS and CDR2 YYNGEE. The CDR3 loop is CASSVGLAGPTGELFF. The CDR3 DNA is TGTGCCAGCAGCGTAGGGCTAGCGGGGCCCACCGGGGAGCTGTTTTTT.

The chain carries TRBV20-1 and TRBJ1-2; TRBD1 matches 7 bases. V lost 6 bases and J lost 7; bases outside the gene matches: 5. The CDR3 runs 11 residues. Per germline, CDR1 DFQATT and CDR2 SNEGSKA (reference sequence). CDR3 region: CSATNRGGYTF. The DNA of the CDR3 is TGCAGTGCAACGAACAGGGGTGGCTACACCTTC.

V and J are TRBV7-2 and TRBJ2-2; no clear D. The germline V gene has CDR1 SGHTA and CDR2 FQGNSA. Trimming shortened V by 2 bases and J by 9 bases, and 10 bases separated the two germline ends. This CDR3 is built from 13 residues. CDR3 DNA sequence: TGTGCCAGCAGCTTACGGGCAGGACGGGAGCTGTTTTTT. Translating it yields CASSLRAGRELFF.

On this clone itself: A junction end diverges from the germline sequence, so it may reflect a read error. CDR3 sequence (DNA): TGTGCCAGCAGCCTAGCGGACCTGGGGGGCACTGAAGCTTTCTTT. The encoded protein is CASSLADLGGTEAFF. V and J are TRBV7-9 and TRBJ1-1; a weak D match, TRBD1 (5 bases). In germline, CDR1 is SEHNR, CDR2 FQNEAQ (reference sequence). The CDR3 runs to 15 residues.

This clone appeared once. This chain links TRBV5-4 with TRBJ1-4; possibly TRBD1 for D (6 bases). V lost 1 base and J lost 8, with 9 bases in between. Germline-derived CDR1 and CDR2 are SGHNT and YYREEE (reference sequence). This CDR3 has 13 amino acids. The CDR3: CASSLTGQEKLFF. CDR3 bases: TGTGCCAGCAGCTTGACCGGACAGGAAAAACTGTTTTTT. The full variable domain, with the rest looked up from reference TRBV5-4 and TRBJ1-4, is ETGVTQSPTHLIKTRGQQVTLRCSSQSGHNTVSWYQQALGQGPQFIFQYYREEENGRGNFPPRFSGLQFPNYSSELNVNALELDDSALYLCASSLTGQEKLFFGSGTQLSVL.

The chain has TRBV5-5 and TRBJ2-7; 7 bases map to TRBD1. Losses at the gene ends were 4 bases for V and 5 bases for J; bases not matched to a gene: 15. CDR3 length: 16 residues. Germline values: CDR1 SGHKS, CDR2 YYEKEE (reference sequence). This CDR3 is CASSRVIDRVVHEQYF. The CDR3 DNA sequence: TGTGCCAGCAGCCGAGTCATAGACAGGGTGGTCCACGAGCAGTACTTC.